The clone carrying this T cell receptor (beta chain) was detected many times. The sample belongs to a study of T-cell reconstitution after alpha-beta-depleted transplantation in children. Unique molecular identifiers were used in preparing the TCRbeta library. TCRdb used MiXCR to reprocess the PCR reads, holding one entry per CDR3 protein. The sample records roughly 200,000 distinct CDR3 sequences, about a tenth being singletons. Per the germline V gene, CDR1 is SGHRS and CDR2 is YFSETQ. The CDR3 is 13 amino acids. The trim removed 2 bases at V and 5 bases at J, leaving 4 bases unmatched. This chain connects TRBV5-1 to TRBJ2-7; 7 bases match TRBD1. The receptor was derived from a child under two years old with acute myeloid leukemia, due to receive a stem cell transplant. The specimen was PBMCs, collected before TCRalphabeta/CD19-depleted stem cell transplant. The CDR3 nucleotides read TGCGCCAGCAGCTTCCGGGACAGCAACGAGCAGTACTTC. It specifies CASSFRDSNEQYF.